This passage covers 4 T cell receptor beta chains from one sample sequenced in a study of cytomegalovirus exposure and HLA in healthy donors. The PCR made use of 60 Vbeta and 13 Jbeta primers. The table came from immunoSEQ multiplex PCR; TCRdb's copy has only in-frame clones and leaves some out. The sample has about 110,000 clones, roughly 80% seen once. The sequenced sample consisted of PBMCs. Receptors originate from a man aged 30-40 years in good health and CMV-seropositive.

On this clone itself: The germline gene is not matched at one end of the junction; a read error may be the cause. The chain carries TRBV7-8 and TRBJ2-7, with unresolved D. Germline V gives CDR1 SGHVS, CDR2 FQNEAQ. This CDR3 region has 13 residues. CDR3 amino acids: CASSPSLSSEQYF. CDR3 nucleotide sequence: TGTGCTAGCAGCCCCTCACTCTCCTCCGAGCAGTACTTC.

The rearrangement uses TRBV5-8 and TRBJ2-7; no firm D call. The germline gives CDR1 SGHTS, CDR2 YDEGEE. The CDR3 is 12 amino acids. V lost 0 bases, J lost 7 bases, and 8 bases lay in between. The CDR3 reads CASSLGPLEQYV. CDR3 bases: TGTGCCAGCAGCTTGGGACCCCTGGAGCAGTACGTC.

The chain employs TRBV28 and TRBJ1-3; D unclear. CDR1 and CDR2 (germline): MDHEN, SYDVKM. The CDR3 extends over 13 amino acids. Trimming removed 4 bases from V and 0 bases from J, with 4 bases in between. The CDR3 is CASSWSSGNTIYF. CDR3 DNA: TGTGCCAGCAGTTGGAGCTCTGGAAACACCATATATTTT. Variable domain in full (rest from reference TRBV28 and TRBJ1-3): DVKVTQSSRYLVKRTGEKVFLECVQDMDHENMFWYRQDPGLGLRLIYFSYDVKMKEKGDIPEGYSVSREKKERFSLILESASTNQTSMYLCASSWSSGNTIYFGEGSWLTVV.

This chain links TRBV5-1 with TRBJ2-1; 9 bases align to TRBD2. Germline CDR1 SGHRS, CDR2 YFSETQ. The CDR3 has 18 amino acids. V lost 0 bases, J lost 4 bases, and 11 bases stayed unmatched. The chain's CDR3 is CASSLESMAGGSYNEQFF. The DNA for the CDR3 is TGCGCCAGCAGCTTGGAAAGCATGGCGGGAGGGTCTTACAATGAGCAGTTCTTC.